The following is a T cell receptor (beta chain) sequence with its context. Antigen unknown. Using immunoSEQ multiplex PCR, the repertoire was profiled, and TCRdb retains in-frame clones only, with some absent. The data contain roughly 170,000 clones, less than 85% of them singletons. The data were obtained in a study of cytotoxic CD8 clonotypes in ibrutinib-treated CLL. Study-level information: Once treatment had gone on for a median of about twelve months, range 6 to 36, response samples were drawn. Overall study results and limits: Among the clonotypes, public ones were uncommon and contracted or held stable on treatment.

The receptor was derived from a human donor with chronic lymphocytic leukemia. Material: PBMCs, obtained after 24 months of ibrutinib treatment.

CDR3 sequence: CASSSGALANQETQYF. CDR3 nucleotides: TGTGCCAGCAGCTCCGGGGCGCTAGCTAACCAAGAGACCCAGTACTTC. The V gene is TRBV7-8, the J gene TRBJ2-5; D is possibly TRBD1 or TRBD2 (5 bases each). This CDR3 is built from 16 residues. Trimming removed 4 bases from V and 0 bases from J, with 15 bases in between. Germline lookup yields CDR1 SGHVS and CDR2 FQNEAQ.